This T cell receptor beta chain derives from a study of beta chain features in type 1 diabetes. Across the study: Summed over all samples, the examined sorted cells came to under 110,000,000. Study-level results: In every one of the four CD4+ subsets, TCRB CDR3s were moderately but significantly shorter in Type 1 diabetes patients. VDJ junctions in type 1 diabetes patients carried more deletions and fewer insertions. An over-representation of cells with high TCR expression could result from cDNA sequencing.

Comments on this clone: Its antigen is not known.

Sequenced material consisted of expressed TCRB transcripts (all of the isolated RNA was reverse transcribed). Assay: immunoSEQ multiplex PCR; the TCRdb copy retains only in-frame clones and omits some. The data contain around 160,000 clones, 8% to 8.5% of them singletons. All of the sorted populations showed purity greater than 95%. This CDR3 region has 11 residues. Germline assignment: CDR1 MDHEN and CDR2 SYDVKM. The chain is built from TRBV28 and TRBJ2-7, with D possibly TRBD2 on 6 matching bases. The J call is uncertain, as TRBJ2-1 better fits the DNA end. This receptor was obtained from a woman aged 18 to 35 with type 1 diabetes. Material for sequencing was central memory CD4+ T cells from blood. The CDR3 loop is CASSFGGKQFF. DNA for the CDR3: TGTGCCAGCAGTTTTGGGGGGAAGCAGTTCTTC.